This TCR beta chain was sequenced for a study of T cells in Graves' hyperthyroidism and ophthalmopathy. Study results and limitations: Patients with ophthalmopathy were separated from those with stable hyperthyroidism by a 13 V-J model.

This clonotype has a handful of counts. What it binds is not known. A much more abundant neighbour one base away suggests this may be a read error. No conserved phenylalanine or tryptophan is present at the end of the CDR3, so a read error is the likely explanation. This CDR3 has 15 amino acids. Losses at the gene ends were 7 bases for V and 3 bases for J; bases not matched to a gene: 10. The V gene's germline CDR1 is MDHEN and CDR2 SYDVKM. Absence of ophthalmopathy progression within 18 months defined stable Graves' hyperthyroidism. Exclusion of patients followed from uncontrolled infection, other autoimmune disease, pregnancy or lactation. Cells are PBMCs isolated from more than 8.5 ml of fresh blood. It was RNA transcripts that yielded the amplified TCR beta CDR3 regions. TCR CDR3 underwent first-round RT-PCR with the HTBI primer set. MiXCR, run by TCRdb on the multiplex PCR reads, gives a single entry per CDR3 protein. The repertoire holds under 450,000 distinct CDR3 sequences, with 15% to 19% as singletons.

The chain has TRBV28 and TRBJ2-7, with 9 bases lining up with TRBD2. The sequence came from a woman under 30 with Graves' hyperthyroidism. Sequencing used blood. In DNA form, the CDR3 reads TGTGCCAGCATAGCGGGAGATTCCCCTGGCTACGAGCAGTACCTC. It specifies CASIAGDSPGYEQYL.